Sequencing of this T cell receptor (beta chain) was carried out in a study of shared clonotypes between healthy human individuals. About the research overall: CD4 naive and CD4 memory each took three plates per donor, while CD8 naive took two and CD8 memory one. The study, taken as a whole, reports: Unshared clonotypes carried lower generation probabilities than those common to all four donors. Exclusively blood specimens were collected; tissue repertoires likely differ.

This clone was observed a single time. The antigen remains undetermined. Researchers ran the assay at a deep level. Here immunoSEQ multiplex PCR was the method, and the copy in TCRdb shows in-frame clones only, minus some. The data hold some 2.4 million clones, with roughly 93% observed a single time. Trimming removed 6 bases from V and 0 bases from J, with 21 bases in between. CDR3 length: 19 residues. Germline CDR1 reads SGHAT; CDR2 reads FQDESV (reference sequence). This chain links TRBV11-1 with TRBJ2-6; either TRBD1 or TRBD2 may fit D (5 bases each). Sequencing was performed on naive CD4+ T cells from PBMCs. The subset was: CD45RA+ positively selected. This clonotype originated in a man aged 18-30 years in good health. Some clones in this sample may be carry-over from other donors' samples. The CDR3 DNA is TGTGCCAGCAGATCCGGGACGGGAAAAAATGGCTCTGGGGCCAACGTCCTGACTTTC. Protein product: CASRSGTGKNGSGANVLTF.